The sequence of this T cell receptor beta chain was determined in a study of vaccination effects on CD4 cells after COVID-19. The CDR3 sequence is 19 residues long. The germline V and J ends were trimmed by 7 bases and 0 bases, with 27 bases remaining between them. The V gene's germline CDR1 is SGHTS and CDR2 YDEGEE. In the case of this clone: Its target is not known.

Clones were read by immunoSEQ multiplex PCR, and TCRdb kept only the in-frame ones, dropping some. This sample has approximately 25,000 clones, with 60% to 80% found just once. Before sequencing, viral peptide pools were used by the ViraFEST assay to expand antigen-specific CD4+ T cells. A 10-day culture period preceded the isolation of CD4+ T cells. Participants got two doses of BNT162b2 or mRNA-1273 vaccine. Here the sequenced sample was CD4+ T cells from PBMCs cultured with SARS-CoV-2 spike peptides, taken after COVID-19 vaccination. The rearrangement links TRBV5-8 to TRBJ2-3; the D gene is possibly TRBD2 (7 bases). This clonotype was sampled from a human donor who received a COVID-19 vaccine. Some clones in this sample may be carry-over from other donors' samples. The CDR3: CASPVIYGGGDPSTDTQYF. CDR3 in DNA: TGTGCCAGCCCTGTTATATACGGCGGGGGCGATCCTAGCACAGATACGCAGTATTTT. The whole variable domain, remainder taken from reference TRBV5-8 and TRBJ2-3, is EAGVTQSPTHLIKTRGQQATLRCSPISGHTSVYWYQQALGLGLQFLLWYDEGEERNRGNFPPRFSGRQFPNYSSELNVNALELEDSALYLCASPVIYGGGDPSTDTQYFGPGTRLTVL.